This section outlines one TCR beta chain sequence together with its context. Using immunoSEQ multiplex PCR, the repertoire was profiled, and TCRdb retains in-frame clones only, with some absent. The profile shows around 180,000 clones, 74% of them singletons. The germline V gene has CDR1 SGHVS and CDR2 FNYEAQ. This CDR3 region has 15 residues. Deletions cut 4 bases from V and 4 bases from J, with 14 bases between. This entry comes from a study of blood T cell repertoires in COVID-19. Study-wide background: The United States, Italy and Spain were the sources of the acute and convalescent COVID-19 samples. PBMCs, B-cell-depleted T cells, or T cells provided the cDNA or gDNA that made up the material.

Sequenced input: peripheral blood. The clonotype was recovered from a woman older than 75 with acute or convalescent COVID-19. This chain connects TRBV7-6 to TRBJ1-3; D remains unclear. In nucleotides, the CDR3 is TGTGCCAGCAGCTCGGGGTTCTCGGACGGAAACACCATATATTTT. This codes for CASSSGFSDGNTIYF.